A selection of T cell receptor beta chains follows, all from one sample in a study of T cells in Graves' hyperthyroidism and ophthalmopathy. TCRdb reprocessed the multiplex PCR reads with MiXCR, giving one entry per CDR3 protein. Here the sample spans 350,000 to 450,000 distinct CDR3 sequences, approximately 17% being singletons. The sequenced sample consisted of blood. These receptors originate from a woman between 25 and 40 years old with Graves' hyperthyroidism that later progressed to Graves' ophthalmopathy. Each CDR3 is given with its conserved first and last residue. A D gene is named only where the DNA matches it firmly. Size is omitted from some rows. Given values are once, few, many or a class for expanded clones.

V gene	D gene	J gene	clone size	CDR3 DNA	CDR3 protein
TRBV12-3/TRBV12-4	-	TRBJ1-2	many	TGTGCCAGCAGGAAGACTCCCTATGGCTACACCTTC	CASRKTPYGYTF
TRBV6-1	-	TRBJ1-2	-	TGTGCCAGCAGAGGGGTTGTTGCGGGGGACAATGGCTACACCTTC	CASRGVVAGDNGYTF
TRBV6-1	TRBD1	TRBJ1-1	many	TGTGCCAGCAGCGCAGGGGGCGGGTACACTGAAGCTTTCTTT	CASSAGGGYTEAFF
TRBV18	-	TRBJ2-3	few	TGTGCCAGCTCACCAAACGCTAGAAGCACAGATACGCAGTATTTT	CASSPNARSTDTQYF
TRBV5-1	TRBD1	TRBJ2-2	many	TGCGCCAGCCAGGGGGCGTCCACCGGGGAGCTGTTTTTT	CASQGASTGELFF
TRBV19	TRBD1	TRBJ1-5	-	TGTGCCAGTAGTACTAATGCAGGGGGTGGTCGGCCCCAGCATTTT	CASSTNAGGGRPQHF
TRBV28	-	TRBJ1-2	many	TGTGCCAGCAGTTTCCGGGGGACGGATGGCTACACCTTC	CASSFRGTDGYTF
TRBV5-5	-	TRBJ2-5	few	TGTGCCAGCAGCTTGGGACTAGTCGGGTCCCAGTACTTC	CASSLGLVGSQYF
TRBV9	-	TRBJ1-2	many	TGTGCCAGCAGCTCAAGGGGGGGATTTGTCTATGGCTACACCTTC	CASSSRGGFVYGYTF
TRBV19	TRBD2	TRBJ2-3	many	TGTGCCAGTAGTCTCCCGGCCGGGACTAGCGGACTTAATACGCAGTATTTT	CASSLPAGTSGLNTQYF
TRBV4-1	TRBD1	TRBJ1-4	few	TGCGCCAGCAGCCTTTGGACAGGGGATGAAAAACTGTTTTTT	CASSLWTGDEKLFF
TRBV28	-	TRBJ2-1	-	TGTGCCAGCAGTCCGCCTGGGGGCGGAAATTACAATGAGCAGTTCTTC	CASSPPGGGNYNEQFF
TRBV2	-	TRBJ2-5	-	TGTGCCAGCAGTCCTACGGACGAGACCCAGTACTTC	CASSPTDETQYF
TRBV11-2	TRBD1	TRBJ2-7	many	TGTGCCAGCAGCTTAACCGGGACAGGGTACGAGCAGTACTTC	CASSLTGTGYEQYF
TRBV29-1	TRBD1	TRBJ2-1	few	TGCAGCGTTGAAGATCTTCCAGGGGGCGTAAGGGTGAGCTCCTACAATGAGCAGTTCTTC	CSVEDLPGGVRVSSYNEQFF
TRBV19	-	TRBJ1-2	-	TGTGCCAGTAGTCCCCTAGGCGCCGGACTGTCCCAATCCTCTAACTATGGCTACACCTTC	CASSPLGAGLSQSSNYGYTF
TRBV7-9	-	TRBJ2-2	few	TGTGCCAGCAGCGCCCGGGGGCCGGGCACCGGGGAGCTGTTTTTT	CASSARGPGTGELFF
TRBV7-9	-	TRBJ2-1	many	TGTGCCAGCAGCTTAGCCGGGACCGCATACAATGAGCAGTTCTTC	CASSLAGTAYNEQFF
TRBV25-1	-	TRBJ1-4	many	TGTGCCAGCAGCCATCGACCCGGACGGGGTAATGAAAAACTGTTTTTT	CASSHRPGRGNEKLFF
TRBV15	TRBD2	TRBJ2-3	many	TGTGCCACCAGCAGAGAGGGGACTAGCGGCCTCTTCGTGGATACGCAGTATTTT	CATSREGTSGLFVDTQYF
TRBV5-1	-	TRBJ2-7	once	TGCGCCAGCAGCCCGTCCGGTTACCGCCGCGAGCAGTACTTC	CASSPSGYRREQYF
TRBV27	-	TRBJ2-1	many	TGTGCCAGCAGTTTATCGAATCCGGGTTACAATGAGCAGTTCTTC	CASSLSNPGYNEQFF
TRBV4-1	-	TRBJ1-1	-	TGCGCCAGCAGCCAAGATCCGGGAGGGGCATTGAACACTGAAGCTTTCTTT	CASSQDPGGALNTEAFF
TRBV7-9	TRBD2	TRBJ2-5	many	TGTGCCAGCAGTAGGCTAGCGGGGGAAGAGACCCAGTACTTC	CASSRLAGEETQYF
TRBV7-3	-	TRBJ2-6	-	TGTGCCAGCAGCCCCCCTCAGGGATCCGGGGCCAACGTCCTGACTTTC	CASSPPQGSGANVLTF
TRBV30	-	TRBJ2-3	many	TGTGCCTGGAGTACGGCAGCTAGCACAGATACGCAGTATTTT	CAWSTAASTDTQYF
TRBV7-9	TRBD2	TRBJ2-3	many	TGTGCCAGCAGTACTAGCGGGGGGATCGCAGATACGCAGTATTTT	CASSTSGGIADTQYF
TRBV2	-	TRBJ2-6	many	TGTGCCAGCAGTGATAGGGCCAACGTCCTGACTTTC	CASSDRANVLTF
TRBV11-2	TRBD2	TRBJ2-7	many	TGTGCCAGCAGTTTAGCGGGAGGGGGCTACGAGCAGTACTTC	CASSLAGGGYEQYF
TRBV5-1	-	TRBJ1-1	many	TGCGCCAGCAGCTTGTATCCCTCAGGTACCGACACTGAAGCTTTCTTT	CASSLYPSGTDTEAFF
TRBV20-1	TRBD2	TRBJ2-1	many	TGCAGTGCCAACCGGCGGGAGGTGAATTGGCAGTTCTTC	CSANRREVNWQFF
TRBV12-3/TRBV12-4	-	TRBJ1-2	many	TGTGCCAGCAGCAAAGGGACCCCGGCACCCGGCAACTATGGCTACACCTTC	CASSKGTPAPGNYGYTF
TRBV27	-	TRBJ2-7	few	TGTGCCAGCAGGGACAGTACCCAGACCTACGAGCAGTACTTC	CASRDSTQTYEQYF
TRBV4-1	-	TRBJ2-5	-	TGCGCCAGCAGCCGAAAGACTAGTAGAGGAATTGAGACCCAGTACTTC	CASSRKTSRGIETQYF
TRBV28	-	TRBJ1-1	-	TGTGCCAGCAGTGCGACTATGAACACTGAAGCTTTCTTT	CASSATMNTEAFF
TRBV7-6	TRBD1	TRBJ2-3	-	TGTGCCAGCAGCTGGGGACAGGCAAGCGGCACAGATACGCAGTATTTT	CASSWGQASGTDTQYF
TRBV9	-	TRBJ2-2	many	TGTGCCGGTAGTCCGGGGGCGGCGTTTTCCCGGGAGCTGTTTTTT	CAGSPGAAFSRELFF
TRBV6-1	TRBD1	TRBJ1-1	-	TGTGCCAGCAGAAGACAGGGGACCACTGAAGCTTTCTTT	CASRRQGTTEAFF
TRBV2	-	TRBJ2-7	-	TGTGCCAGCAGTGAACTCCCCCGACACGACTACGAGCAGTACTTC	CASSELPRHDYEQYF
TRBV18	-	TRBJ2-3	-	TGTGCCAGCTCAATTCCGGGAACAGATACGCAGTATTTT	CASSIPGTDTQYF
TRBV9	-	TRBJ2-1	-	TGTGCCAGCAGCGAGGCCTCCTACAATGAGCAGTTCTTC	CASSEASYNEQFF
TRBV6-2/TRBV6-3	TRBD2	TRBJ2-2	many	TGTGCCAGCAGTACCCGGGACTATATGGCCGGGGAGCTGTTTTTT	CASSTRDYMAGELFF
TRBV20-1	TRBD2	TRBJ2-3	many	TGCAGTGCTAGAGGGGGGACTAGCGGGAGAGGTTTCCGCACAGATACGCAGTATTTT	CSARGGTSGRGFRTDTQYF
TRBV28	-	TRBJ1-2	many	TGTGCCAGCAGTTTCCTCAAGGGCTATGGCTACACCTTC	CASSFLKGYGYTF
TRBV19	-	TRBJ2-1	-	TGTGCCGCCTCGGGGGACTCCTACAATGAGCAGTTCTTC	CAASGDSYNEQFF